The source of this TCR beta chain is a study of blood T cell repertoires in COVID-19. Trimming removed 2 bases at V and 1 base at J, with 8 bases between. CDR1 and CDR2 (germline): GTSNPN, SVGIG (reference sequence). This CDR3 is built from 13 residues. Clones were read by immunoSEQ multiplex PCR, and TCRdb kept only the in-frame ones, dropping some. This repertoire shows 150,000 or so clones, approximately 83% found once; its top ten account for over 4%. The genes are TRBV30 and TRBJ1-2; D is unresolved. The sample comprised PBMCs or T cells enriched from blood (not recorded which). The receptor's source is a man aged 65 to 85 who had been exposed to COVID-19. CDR3: CAWSSEDNYGYTF. The CDR3, as DNA: TGTGCCTGGAGTAGCGAGGATAACTATGGCTACACCTTC.